Given below is one T cell receptor beta chain in context. Antigen specificity is unknown. Germline loops: CDR1 SGHNT, CDR2 YYREEE (reference sequence). The CDR3 runs 15 residues. Trimming removed 0 bases from V and 7 bases from J, with 16 bases in between. This sample was included in a study of graft-versus-host responses after intestinal transplantation. Turning to the study itself: Transplant types were multivisceral, liver-intestinal, or isolated intestinal. Recipients across the board were started on anti-thymocyte globulin induction, then kept on tacrolimus and steroids for around three years.

TCRdb's copy holds only in-frame clones and misses some; the assay was immunoSEQ multiplex PCR. The repertoire includes 99,000 or so clones, about 88% of them detected once, and over 0.7% sits in the top ten. Overall study results and limits: Peak levels of circulating GvH clones tracked with early post-transplant HvG declines. The marrow of recipients harbored GvH clones, and ileum or blood showed some of them first.

The gene calls are TRBV5-4 and TRBJ2-5; D is unresolved. Material: unstimulated CD4+ T cells sorted from spleen or lymph node cells, obtained before intestinal transplant. The source of this sequence is a human donor who received an intestinal transplant. The CDR3: CASSLDSRIPGTQYF. CDR3 nucleotide sequence: TGTGCCAGCAGCTTGGATAGCCGTATCCCAGGGACCCAGTACTTC.